The clone carrying this TCR beta chain appeared once. As yet, its antigen is unknown. The data were obtained in a study of breast tumors, draining lymph nodes, adjacent tissues. Whole-study results and caveats: Tumors had less TCR diversity than lymph nodes, more than nontumor tissue. The data were judged consistent with most tumor T cells coming from lymph node and expanding in tumor. The lymph node origin of tumor T cells was framed as consistent with a hypothesis, not demonstrated. Tumor and nontumor repertoires were significantly more similar in luminal-like than in basal-like breast cancer.

The CDR3 spans 15 residues. Deletions cut 6 bases from V and 2 bases from J, with 15 bases between. The V gene's germline CDR1 is MNHNS and CDR2 SASEGT. Each CDR3 protein gets one entry after TCRdb re-called the multiplex PCR reads with MiXCR. The sample yields tens of thousands of distinct CDR3 sequences, almost 70% seen once. V gene TRBV6-1 combines with J gene TRBJ2-3; possible D gene TRBD2, 5 bases. The specimen sequenced was tumor-adjacent breast tissue. The TCR comes from a female donor with breast cancer. Some clones in this sample may be carry-over from other donors' samples. The CDR3 DNA follows: TGTGCCAGCAGGGACTCTCCATACCCCACAGATACGCAGTATTTT. Its protein is CASRDSPYPTDTQYF.